This T cell receptor (beta chain) was retrieved from a study of blood T cell repertoires in COVID-19. Some clones are missing from TCRdb's copy, which holds only in-frame ones; the method was immunoSEQ multiplex PCR. The sample shows about 220,000 clones, approximately 85% of them seen only once. The TCR sequence derives from a woman in her 70s with COVID-19, enrolled during active disease. The sequencing input was peripheral blood.

The CDR3 here is CASSINQGRGDYSNQPQHF. CDR3 in DNA: TGTGCCAGCAGCATAAACCAGGGGCGAGGAGATTATAGCAATCAGCCCCAGCATTTT. The chain joins TRBV7-8 to TRBJ1-5, with TRBD1 as a possible D gene (6 bases). The CDR3 runs 19 residues. Germline V gene data show CDR1 as SGHVS and CDR2 as FQNEAQ. Trimming stripped 5 bases from V and 0 bases from J, with 23 bases between.